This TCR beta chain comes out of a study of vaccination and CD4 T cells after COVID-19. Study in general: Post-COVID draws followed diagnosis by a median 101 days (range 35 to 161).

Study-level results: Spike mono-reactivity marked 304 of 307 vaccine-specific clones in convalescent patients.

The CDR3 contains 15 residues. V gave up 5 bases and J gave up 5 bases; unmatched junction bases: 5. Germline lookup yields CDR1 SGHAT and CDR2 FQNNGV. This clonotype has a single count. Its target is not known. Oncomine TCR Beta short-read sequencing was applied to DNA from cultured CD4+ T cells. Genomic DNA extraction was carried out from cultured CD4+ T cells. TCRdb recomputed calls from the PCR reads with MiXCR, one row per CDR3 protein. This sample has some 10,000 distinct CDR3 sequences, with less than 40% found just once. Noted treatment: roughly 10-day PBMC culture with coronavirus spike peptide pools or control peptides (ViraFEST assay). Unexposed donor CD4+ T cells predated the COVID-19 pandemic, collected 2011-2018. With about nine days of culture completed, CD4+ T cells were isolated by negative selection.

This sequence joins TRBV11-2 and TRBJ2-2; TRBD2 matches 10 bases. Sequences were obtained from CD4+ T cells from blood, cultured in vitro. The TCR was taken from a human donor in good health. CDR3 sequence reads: CASSLSGRRTGELFF. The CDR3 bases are TGTGCCAGCAGCCTTAGCGGGAGGAGGACCGGGGAGCTGTTTTTT.